This T cell receptor (beta chain) was retrieved from a study of cytomegalovirus exposure and HLA in healthy donors. Study at large: Findings of an earlier analysis included some 120 million unique TCR beta sequences from 170 million or so T cells.

Whole-study findings and limits: Earlier analysis looked at TCR beta V segments, and most were productive about 87% or about 30% of the time. Reported performance of the classifier showed diagnosis of cytomegalovirus status with high specificity and sensitivity. On later analysis, the bulk of CMV-associated TCR beta chains appeared to be HLA-restricted.

Comment on this clone: The antigen remains unidentified.

Trimming removed 8 bases from V and 4 bases from J, with 11 bases in between. This CDR3 comprises 12 residues. The germline gives CDR1 LGHNA, CDR2 YNFKEQ. This PCR relied on a set of 60 Vbeta primers and 13 Jbeta primers. The table came from immunoSEQ multiplex PCR; TCRdb's copy has only in-frame clones and leaves some out. The sample lists fewer than 120,000 clones; approximately 84% were seen once. The gene calls are TRBV4-2 and TRBJ1-2; D not resolved. This clonotype was sampled from a man aged 40-55 years in good health and CMV-seronegative. The specimen sequenced was PBMCs. CDR3 DNA sequence: TGTGCCAGCGGTGAGGAATCCTATGGCTACACCTTC. Amino acids: CASGEESYGYTF.